Listed below are T cell receptor beta chains from one sample, sequenced in a study of blood T cells in healthy people across ages. TCRdb redid the calling of the 5' RACE reads with MiXCR, one entry per CDR3 protein. The data hold 1.5 million to 2 million distinct CDR3 sequences, with roughly 50% observed a single time. Sequencing was carried out using blood. The receptors originated from a woman aged 40-49 years in good health. The conserved cysteine and the conserved F or W are not part of the CDR3 here.

j_gene	v_gene	CDR3aa
TRBJ2-4	TRBV6-1	ASTHSGQGGQY
-	TRBV4-3	ASSQGAGGTYEQY
TRBJ1-4	TRBV5-1	ASSLESLGHSNEKLF
TRBJ2-1	TRBV5-1	ASSLSDNEQF
TRBJ2-7	TRBV6-1	ASSETGLNEQY
TRBJ2-1	TRBV7-2	ASSLAHTLAGGPNEQF
TRBJ2-6	TRBV6-5	ASSTGHTGSNVLT
TRBJ1-4	TRBV9	ASSGTGSGTNEKLF
TRBJ2-5	TRBV28	ASSSAPAGGTQY
TRBJ2-7	TRBV2	ASLNGTGGEY
TRBJ2-1	TRBV11-2	ASSSGTSGNIYNEQF
TRBJ1-5	TRBV7-2	ASSPSGQGAGSRIQPQH
TRBJ2-5	TRBV12-3/TRBV12-4	ASSLSRETNLQETQY
TRBJ2-1	TRBV20-1	SVEDLGSYNEQF
TRBJ1-4	TRBV6-5	ASSPRALIGKLF
TRBJ2-5	TRBV5-1	ASSSMGDQETQY
TRBJ2-6	TRBV20-1	SARGRAGANVLT
TRBJ1-2	TRBV7-2	ASRGQQGHQFYGYT
TRBJ2-4	TRBV7-9	ASSLVTAAKNIQY
TRBJ1-2	TRBV29-1	SVVGDRELYGYT
TRBJ2-1	TRBV29-1	SVEDSAGNPYNEQF
TRBJ2-1	TRBV5-1	ASSLGTGGVSSYNEQF
TRBJ2-1	TRBV4-3	ASSPDRDRYNEQF
TRBJ1-2	TRBV4-1	ASSQDRGLYYT
-	TRBV20-1	SARDYGRPEGDIQY
TRBJ2-3	TRBV15	ATSRDRRADTQY
TRBJ2-3	TRBV20-1	SASQVDTQY
TRBJ1-2	TRBV5-1	ASSIEPGRRTYGYT
TRBJ1-1	TRBV6-5	ASSYGDLNTEAF
TRBJ2-7	TRBV6-2/TRBV6-3	ASSPSGEWSQY
TRBJ1-2	TRBV25-1	ANSESPYYGYT
TRBJ2-1	TRBV10-1	ASSGPRTRGETQF
TRBJ2-7	TRBV20-1	SAPPRATGSYEQY
TRBJ1-6	TRBV6-5	ASSQQENSPLH
TRBJ1-2	TRBV4-2	ASSQEDRDYGYT
TRBJ2-3	TRBV6-2/TRBV6-3	ASKRGQASTDTQY
TRBJ2-5	TRBV5-4	ASSRWTLLETQY
TRBJ2-1	TRBV14	ASSKWERNEQF
TRBJ2-5	TRBV29-1	SPVGRDEAQY
TRBJ1-4	TRBV28	ASSFEDTTNEKLF
TRBJ2-5	TRBV24-1	ATSESGTGLQWEQY
TRBJ2-7	TRBV2	ASSGGLQY
TRBJ2-1	TRBV4-3	ASSQRVGGAGGYNEQF
TRBJ2-7	TRBV20-1	SAREPTSGHYEQY
TRBJ1-6	TRBV28	ASLGHLRNSPLH
TRBJ1-6	TRBV28	ASTAGRATNSPLH
TRBJ1-4	TRBV24-1	ATSDYAGTGDEKLF